The T cell receptor (beta chain) under discussion was sequenced for a study of T cell repertoires in cytomegalovirus infection. CDR1 and CDR2 (germline): DFQATT, SNEGSKA (reference sequence). V lost 0 bases to trimming and J lost 6 bases; unmatched junction nucleotides: 3. The CDR3 is 14 residues long. Details on this clonotype: What it binds is not known.

From the reads, TCRdb called clonotypes with MiXCR, one entry per CDR3 protein. The sample shows some 920,000 distinct CDR3 sequences, approximately 32% of them seen only once. The sequencing here drew on cultured CD8+ T cells from PBMCs, taken from culture after CMV antigen stimulation. The sequence derives from a human donor in good health (CMV status not recorded). Some clones in this sample may be carry-over from other donors' samples. V and J are TRBV20-1 and TRBJ2-7; TRBD2 aligns across 12 bases. The CDR3 DNA is TGCAGTGCTAGAGATCGGACTAGCGGGGCCGAGCAGTACTTC. This gives the protein CSARDRTSGAEQYF.